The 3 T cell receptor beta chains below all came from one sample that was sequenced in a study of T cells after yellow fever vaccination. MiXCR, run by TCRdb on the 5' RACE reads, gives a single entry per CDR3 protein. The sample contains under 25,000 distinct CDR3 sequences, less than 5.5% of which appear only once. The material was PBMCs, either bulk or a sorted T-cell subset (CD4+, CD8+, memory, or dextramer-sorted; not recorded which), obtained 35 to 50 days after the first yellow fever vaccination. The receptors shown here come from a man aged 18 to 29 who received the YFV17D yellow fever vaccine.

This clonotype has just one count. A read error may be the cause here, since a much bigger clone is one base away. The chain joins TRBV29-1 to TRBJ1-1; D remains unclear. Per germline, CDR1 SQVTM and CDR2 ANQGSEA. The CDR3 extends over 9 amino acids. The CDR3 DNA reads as TGCAGAGTTGAAACTGAAGCTTTCTTT. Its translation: CRVETEAFF.

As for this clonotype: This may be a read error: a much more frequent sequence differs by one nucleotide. CDR3: CATTSWITNHF. In nucleotides, the CDR3 is TGTGCCACTACTTCCTGGATTACGAACCATTTT. The V call is TRBV28, the J call TRBJ1-5, with D unresolved. CDR1 is MDHEN, CDR2 SYDVKM, per germline. The CDR3 loop spans 11 amino acids. V lost 10 bases and J lost 16, with 20 bases in between.

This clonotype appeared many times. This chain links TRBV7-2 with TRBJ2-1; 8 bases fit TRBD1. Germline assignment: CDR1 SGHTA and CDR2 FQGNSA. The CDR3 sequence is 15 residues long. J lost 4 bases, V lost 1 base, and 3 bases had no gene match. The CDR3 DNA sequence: TGTGCCAGCAGCTTAGGGACAGGGATGTACAATGAGCAGTTCTTC. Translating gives CASSLGTGMYNEQFF.